Listed below are T cell receptor beta chains from one sample, sequenced in a study of cytomegalovirus exposure and HLA in healthy donors. The table came from immunoSEQ multiplex PCR; TCRdb's copy has only in-frame clones and leaves some out. The sample yields 160,000 or so clones, around 82% seen once. Sequenced: PBMCs. The origin of the receptors is a man between 50 and 59 years old in good health and CMV-seropositive. Both conserved end residues are part of each CDR3. Each record gives: CDR3 DNA, CDR3 protein, J gene, CDR3 length, D gene, clone size, V gene. A D gene is named only where the DNA matches it firmly. Part of the rows lack a size; the others show once, few, many or a class for expanded clones.

TGTGCCATCTCCCGTGGGCCAGCCCATAGCGATGAGCAGTTCTTC | CAISRGPAHSDEQFF | TRBJ2-1 | 15 | - | - | TRBV7-9
TGTGCCAGCAGCTCAAATGCCGGGGGTACAGATACGCAGTATTTT | CASSSNAGGTDTQYF | TRBJ2-3 | 15 | - | - | TRBV7-2
TGTGCCAGCAGCCCGTCCTCGGGGAGGCCCTACAATGAGCAGTTCTTC | CASSPSSGRPYNEQFF | TRBJ2-1 | 16 | - | - | TRBV5-4
TGTGCCAGCAGTGACAGGGCAGGCGGCTATACGCAGTATTTT | CASSDRAGGYTQYF | TRBJ2-3 | 14 | - | - | TRBV2
TGTGCCAGCAGTTACGGACTATTTGACGAGCAGTACTTC | CASSYGLFDEQYF | TRBJ2-7 | 13 | - | once | TRBV6-5
TGTGCCAGCAGCTTAGGACCCGGAGGTCAGCCCCAGCATTTT | CASSLGPGGQPQHF | TRBJ1-5 | 14 | - | - | TRBV7-2
TGTGCCAGCAGGATGGGACTACCTGACCGGACCCAGTACTTC | CASRMGLPDRTQYF | TRBJ2-5 | 14 | TRBD2 | - | TRBV28
TGTGCCAGCAGCTCCGGGACAGGGGATAATTCACCCCTCCACTTT | CASSSGTGDNSPLHF | TRBJ1-6 | 15 | TRBD1 | - | TRBV7-9
TGTGCCAGCAGCTTTACGGGGGGCTCCACTGAAGCTTTCTTT | CASSFTGGSTEAFF | TRBJ1-1 | 14 | - | - | TRBV7-2
TGTGCCAGCAGCCCCGACACCTACGAGCAGTACTTC | CASSPDTYEQYF | TRBJ2-7 | 12 | - | - | TRBV6-5
TGTGCCAGTAGTATAGAGGGGACAACAACTAATGAAAAACTGTTTTTT | CASSIEGTTTNEKLFF | TRBJ1-4 | 16 | - | few | TRBV19
TGTGCCAGTAGTATAGAGGGACTAGATGAGCCCCAGCATTTT | CASSIEGLDEPQHF | TRBJ1-5 | 14 | - | - | TRBV19
TGTGCCAGCAGCACGACAAGTCTCTATGGCTACACCTTC | CASSTTSLYGYTF | TRBJ1-2 | 13 | - | - | TRBV5-6
TGTGCTAGTGGTCAGGACAGGGCTAACTATGGCTACACCTTC | CASGQDRANYGYTF | TRBJ1-2 | 14 | TRBD1 | - | TRBV12-5
TGTGCCAGCAGCCCGCTGGGACTAGCGGGGGGGATATACGAGCAGTACTTC | CASSPLGLAGGIYEQYF | TRBJ2-7 | 17 | TRBD2 | - | TRBV7-2
TGTGCCAGCAGCCCTAGCGGGACGAACACCGGGGAGCTGTTTTTT | CASSPSGTNTGELFF | TRBJ2-2 | 15 | TRBD2 | - | TRBV27
TGTGCCAGCAGTTCGACAGGGAGCTCTGGAAACACCATATATTTT | CASSSTGSSGNTIYF | TRBJ1-3 | 15 | TRBD1 | - | TRBV6-6
TGTGCCACAAATACCCTGGACAGGGCCTCCTACGAGCAGTACTTC | CATNTLDRASYEQYF | TRBJ2-7 | 15 | TRBD1 | - | TRBV2
TGTGCCAGAACCAACCCACTAGACGGGAGCTACAATGAGCAGTTCTTC | CARTNPLDGSYNEQFF | TRBJ2-1 | 16 | - | many | TRBV5-3
TGTGCCAGCAGTAGAGACCAGGACAGGTGGTACGAGCAGTACTTC | CASSRDQDRWYEQYF | TRBJ2-7 | 15 | TRBD1 | - | TRBV27
TGTGCCAGCAGGCTACAGGGGGAGAACACTGAAGCTTTCTTT | CASRLQGENTEAFF | TRBJ1-1 | 14 | TRBD1 | - | TRBV6-4
TGTGCCAGTTGGACAGGCACTAGATGGGATGAGCAGTTCTTC | CASWTGTRWDEQFF | TRBJ2-1 | 14 | TRBD1 | - | TRBV28
TGTGCCAGCAGCTTCAACGCATGGACAGGGGATCAGCCCCAGCATTTT | CASSFNAWTGDQPQHF | TRBJ1-5 | 16 | TRBD1 | once | TRBV7-2
TGTGCCTGGAGTCTTCCCTTTGGGACACGGACAGGGGGCAACGAGCAGTACTTC | CAWSLPFGTRTGGNEQYF | TRBJ2-7 | 18 | TRBD1 | - | TRBV30
TGTGCCAGCAGTTTATTAAGCGGGGGGGCGATTAGCACAGATACGCAGTATTTT | CASSLLSGGAISTDTQYF | TRBJ2-3 | 18 | TRBD2 | - | TRBV28
TGTGCCAGCAGCCTCACGGGGGTAGTGAACACCGGGGAGCTGTTTTTT | CASSLTGVVNTGELFF | TRBJ2-2 | 16 | - | - | TRBV9
TGTGCCAGCAGTCCTACGGACACTCTGGGCTGGGAAAAACTGTTTTTT | CASSPTDTLGWEKLFF | TRBJ1-4 | 16 | - | few | TRBV28
TGTGCCAGCAGCTCCCAGGGGGCTCGGGAGCAGTACTTC | CASSSQGAREQYF | TRBJ2-7 | 13 | TRBD1 | - | TRBV7-3
TGCGCCAGCAGTGAGTTTACAGGGAACACTGAAGCTTTCTTT | CASSEFTGNTEAFF | TRBJ1-1 | 14 | - | - | TRBV10-1
TGTGCCAGCAGGGAGGGTTCCTACGAGCAGTACTTC | CASREGSYEQYF | TRBJ2-7 | 12 | - | - | TRBV28
TGTGCCAGCAGCCCCGAGCGGGGGAGATTCTACGAGCAGTACTTC | CASSPERGRFYEQYF | TRBJ2-7 | 15 | TRBD2 | - | TRBV5-4
TGTGCCAGCAGCTCCCGAGCCGGGAATGATAATTCACCCCTCCACTTT | CASSSRAGNDNSPLHF | TRBJ1-6 | 16 | - | - | TRBV9
TGTGCCAGCAGTTTAGCAACACCCGAAGCTTTCTTT | CASSLATPEAFF | TRBJ1-1 | 12 | - | once | TRBV28
TGTGCCAGCAGCCACCAGGTTGCCACCGCCTATGGCTACACCTTC | CASSHQVATAYGYTF | TRBJ1-2 | 15 | - | - | TRBV7-2
TGTGCCAGCAGCCTAACTAGAGCGGGGGTGAACACCGGGGAGCTGTTTTTT | CASSLTRAGVNTGELFF | TRBJ2-2 | 17 | TRBD2 | few | TRBV7-2
TGTGCCAGCAGTTCTAGGCTGAACACCGGGGAGCTGTTTTTT | CASSSRLNTGELFF | TRBJ2-2 | 14 | - | few | TRBV28
TGCGCCAGCAGCCAAGGACTAGCAAGCACAGATACGCAGTATTTT | CASSQGLASTDTQYF | TRBJ2-3 | 15 | TRBD2 | - | TRBV4-3
TGCGCCAGCAGCCGTACGGGACAGGGTGGAAACACCATATATTTT | CASSRTGQGGNTIYF | TRBJ1-3 | 15 | TRBD1 | - | TRBV4-1
TGTGCCAGCAGTTACTCGTTCCCCGGGACCTACGAGCAGTACTTC | CASSYSFPGTYEQYF | TRBJ2-7 | 15 | - | - | TRBV6-5
TGTGCCAGCAGCTTAGACGACAGTTCCTTACCCCTCCACTTT | CASSLDDSSLPLHF | TRBJ1-6 | 14 | - | - | TRBV11-2
TGTGCCTGGAGTGCGGCAGGGAAGACCCAGTACTTC | CAWSAAGKTQYF | TRBJ2-5 | 12 | - | - | TRBV30
TGTGCCAGCAGCCTTACTTTGAACACTGAAGCTTTCTTT | CASSLTLNTEAFF | TRBJ1-1 | 13 | - | - | TRBV6-5
TGTGCCAGCAGTGGAGGATGGGGCGAGACCCAGTACTTC | CASSGGWGETQYF | TRBJ2-5 | 13 | - | few | TRBV6-4
TGCAGCGTTGAAGGCTCAGGGGGCGCGAACACTGAAGCTTTCTTT | CSVEGSGGANTEAFF | TRBJ1-1 | 15 | TRBD1 | - | TRBV29-1
TGTGCCAGTAGTAGGACAGGGCCCGGGGAGCTGTTTTTT | CASSRTGPGELFF | TRBJ2-2 | 13 | TRBD1 | - | TRBV19
TGTGCCAGTAGTAACAGGTTAATGGCCCAGCATTTT | CASSNRLMAQHF | TRBJ1-5 | 12 | - | - | TRBV19
TGCAGCGTTGGTACCGGGACAGGGGGCACAGATACGCAGTATTTT | CSVGTGTGGTDTQYF | TRBJ2-3 | 15 | TRBD1 | - | TRBV29-1
TGTGCCAGCATCCAGAACCCACTAGCGCCCTGGGAGCAGTACTTC | CASIQNPLAPWEQYF | TRBJ2-7 | 15 | TRBD2 | - | TRBV6-5
TGCGCCAGCAGGGTCCGGACAGGGGGTTCGACGGGGGAAAAACTGTTTTTT | CASRVRTGGSTGEKLFF | TRBJ1-4 | 17 | TRBD1 | - | TRBV5-1
TGTGCCAGCAGGAAAACAACGGGAGTTACATACAATGAGCAGTTCTTC | CASRKTTGVTYNEQFF | TRBJ2-1 | 16 | - | - | TRBV14
TGTGCCAGCAGCTTAAGGCGGGAGGACCAAGAGACCCAGTACTTC | CASSLRREDQETQYF | TRBJ2-5 | 15 | TRBD2 | - | TRBV13
TGTGCCAGTAGTCGGGCGGAGGATGGCTACACCTTC | CASSRAEDGYTF | TRBJ1-2 | 12 | - | - | TRBV19
TGTGCCATCACCTTGGCAGGGGGCACAGATACGCAGTATTTT | CAITLAGGTDTQYF | TRBJ2-3 | 14 | - | - | TRBV10-3
TGTGCCACCAGCAGAGTTTCGAGTAGGAAGGCGCGGACCGGGGAGCTGTTTTTT | CATSRVSSRKARTGELFF | TRBJ2-2 | 18 | - | - | TRBV15
TGTGCCAGCAGCAAAGGGGACAGGGGAAATTCACCCCTCCACTTT | CASSKGDRGNSPLHF | TRBJ1-6 | 15 | TRBD1 | - | TRBV6-1
TGCGCCAGCAGGCGGGACTATGGCTACACCTTC | CASRRDYGYTF | TRBJ1-2 | 11 | - | - | TRBV5-1
TGCGCCAGCAGCCGCCGGACTAGCGGGAGGGCCGGCAATGAGCAGTTCTTC | CASSRRTSGRAGNEQFF | TRBJ2-1 | 17 | TRBD2 | - | TRBV4-3
TGCGCCAGCAGCCAAGGTTCTAGCTCAAGAACAGATACGCAGTATTTT | CASSQGSSSRTDTQYF | TRBJ2-3 | 16 | - | - | TRBV4-3